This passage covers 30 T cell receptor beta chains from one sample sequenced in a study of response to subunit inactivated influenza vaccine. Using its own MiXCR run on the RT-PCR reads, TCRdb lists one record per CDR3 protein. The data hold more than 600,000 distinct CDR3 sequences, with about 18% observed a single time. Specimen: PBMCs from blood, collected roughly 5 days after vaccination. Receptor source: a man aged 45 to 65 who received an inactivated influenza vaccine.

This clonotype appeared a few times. CDR3 loop: CSVESGRAGRIETQYF. Written as DNA, the CDR3 is TGCAGCGTTGAATCGGGGAGGGCCGGAAGAATCGAGACCCAGTACTTC. V gene TRBV29-1 combines with J gene TRBJ2-5; 7 bases map to TRBD2. The CDR3 runs 16 residues. V lost 2 bases to trimming and J lost 5 bases; unmatched junction nucleotides: 14. From germline, CDR1 is SQVTM and CDR2 ANQGSEA.

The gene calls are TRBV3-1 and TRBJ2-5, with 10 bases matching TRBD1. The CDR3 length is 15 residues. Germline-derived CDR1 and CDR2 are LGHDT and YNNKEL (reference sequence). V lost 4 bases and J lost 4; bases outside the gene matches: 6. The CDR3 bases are TGTGCCAGCAGCCTATGGACAGGGGGAGGAGAGACCCAGTACTTC. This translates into CASSLWTGGGETQYF.

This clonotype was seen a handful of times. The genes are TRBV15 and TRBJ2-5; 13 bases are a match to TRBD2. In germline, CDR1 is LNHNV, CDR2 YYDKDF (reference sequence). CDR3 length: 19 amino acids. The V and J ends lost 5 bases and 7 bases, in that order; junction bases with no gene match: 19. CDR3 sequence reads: CATSAGILGLAGPLWTQYF. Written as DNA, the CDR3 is TGTGCCACCAGCGCGGGGATCTTGGGACTAGCGGGGCCCCTGTGGACCCAGTACTTC.

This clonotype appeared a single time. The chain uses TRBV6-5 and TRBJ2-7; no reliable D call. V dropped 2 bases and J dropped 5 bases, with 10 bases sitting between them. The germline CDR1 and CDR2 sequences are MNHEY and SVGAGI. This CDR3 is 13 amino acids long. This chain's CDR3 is CASSYTGVNEQYF. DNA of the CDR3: TGTGCCAGCAGTTACACGGGCGTCAACGAGCAGTACTTC.

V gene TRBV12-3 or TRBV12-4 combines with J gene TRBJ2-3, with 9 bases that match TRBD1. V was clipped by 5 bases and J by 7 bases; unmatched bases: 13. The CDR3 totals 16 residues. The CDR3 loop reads CASSPLTGGFDNTQYF. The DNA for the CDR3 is TGTGCCAGCAGTCCCTTGACAGGGGGTTTTGATAATACGCAGTATTTT.

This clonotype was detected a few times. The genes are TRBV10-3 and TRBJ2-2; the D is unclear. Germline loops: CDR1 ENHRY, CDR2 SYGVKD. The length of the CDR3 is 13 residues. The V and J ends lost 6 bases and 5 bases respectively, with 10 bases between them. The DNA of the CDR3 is TGTGCCATCAGATATTGGGAAACCGGGGAGCTGTTTTTT. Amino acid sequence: CAIRYWETGELFF.

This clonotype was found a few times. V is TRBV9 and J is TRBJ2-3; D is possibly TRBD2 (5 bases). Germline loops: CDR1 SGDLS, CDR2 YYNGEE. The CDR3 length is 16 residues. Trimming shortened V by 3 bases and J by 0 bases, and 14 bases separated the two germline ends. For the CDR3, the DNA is TGTGCCAGCAGCGCGGCCCCAAGCGGAAGCACAGATACGCAGTATTTT. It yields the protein CASSAAPSGSTDTQYF.

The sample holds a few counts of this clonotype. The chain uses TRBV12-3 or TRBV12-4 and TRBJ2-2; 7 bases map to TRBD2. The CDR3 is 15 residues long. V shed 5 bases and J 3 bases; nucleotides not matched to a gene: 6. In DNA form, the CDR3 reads TGTGCCAGCAGTCCCGTTACTAGCGACACCGGGGAGCTGTTTTTT. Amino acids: CASSPVTSDTGELFF.

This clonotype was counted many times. CDR3 nucleotides: TGTGCCAGCAGCTTGACTAGCGGGAGGGCCTCTGAGCAGTTCTTC. It translates to CASSLTSGRASEQFF. This chain connects TRBV7-2 to TRBJ2-1; 14 bases fit TRBD2. This CDR3 spans 15 amino acids. Germline lookup yields CDR1 SGHTA and CDR2 FQGNSA. Trimming cost V 3 bases and J 9 bases; bases outside gene matches: 4.

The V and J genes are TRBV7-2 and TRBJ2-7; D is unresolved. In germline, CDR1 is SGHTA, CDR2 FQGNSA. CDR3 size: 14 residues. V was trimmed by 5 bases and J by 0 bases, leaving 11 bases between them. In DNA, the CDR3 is TGTGCCAGCAGCGCCCCCGCCAACTCCTACGAGCAGTACTTC. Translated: CASSAPANSYEQYF. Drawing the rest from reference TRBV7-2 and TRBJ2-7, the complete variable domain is GAGVSQSPSNKVTEKGKDVELRCDPISGHTALYWYRQSLGQGLEFLIYFQGNSAPDKSGLPSDRFSAERTGGSVSTLTIQRTQQEDSAVYLCASSAPANSYEQYFGPGTRLTVT.

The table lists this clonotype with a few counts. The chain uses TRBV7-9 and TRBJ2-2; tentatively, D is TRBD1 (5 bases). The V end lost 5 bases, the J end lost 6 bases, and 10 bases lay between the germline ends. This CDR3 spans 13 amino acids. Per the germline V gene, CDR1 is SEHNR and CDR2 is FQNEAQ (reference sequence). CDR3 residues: CASSLGRAGELFF. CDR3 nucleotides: TGTGCCAGCAGCCTGGGCAGGGCCGGGGAGCTGTTTTTT.

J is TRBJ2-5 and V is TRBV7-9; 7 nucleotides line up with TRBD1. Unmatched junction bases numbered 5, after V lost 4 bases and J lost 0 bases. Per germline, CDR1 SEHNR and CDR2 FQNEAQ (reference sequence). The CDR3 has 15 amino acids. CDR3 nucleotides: TGTGCCAGCAGCTACCAGACAGGGTACCAAGAGACCCAGTACTTC. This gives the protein CASSYQTGYQETQYF.

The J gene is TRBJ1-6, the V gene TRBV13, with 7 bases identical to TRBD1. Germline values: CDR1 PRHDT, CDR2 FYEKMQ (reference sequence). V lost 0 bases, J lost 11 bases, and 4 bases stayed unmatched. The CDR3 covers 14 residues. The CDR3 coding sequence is TGTGCCAGCAGCTTAGGACAGGGGATACCACCCCTCCACTTT. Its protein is CASSLGQGIPPLHF.

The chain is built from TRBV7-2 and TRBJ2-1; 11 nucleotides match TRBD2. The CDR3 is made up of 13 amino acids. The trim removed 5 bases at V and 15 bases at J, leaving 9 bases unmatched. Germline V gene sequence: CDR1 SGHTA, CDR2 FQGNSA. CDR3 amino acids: CASSETSGINWFF. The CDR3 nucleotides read TGTGCCAGCAGCGAGACTAGCGGGATAAATTGGTTCTTC.

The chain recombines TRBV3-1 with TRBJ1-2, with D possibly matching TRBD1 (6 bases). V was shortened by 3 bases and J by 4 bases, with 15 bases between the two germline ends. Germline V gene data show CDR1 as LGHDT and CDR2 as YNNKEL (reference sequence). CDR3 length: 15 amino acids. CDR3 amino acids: CASSHGRGGSYGYTF. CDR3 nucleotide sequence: TGTGCCAGCAGCCACGGCAGGGGCGGCAGCTATGGCTACACCTTC.

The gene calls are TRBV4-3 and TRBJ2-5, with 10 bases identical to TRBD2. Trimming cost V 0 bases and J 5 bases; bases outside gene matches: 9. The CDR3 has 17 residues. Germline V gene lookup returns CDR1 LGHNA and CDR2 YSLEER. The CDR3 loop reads CASSQDPASGRLETQYF. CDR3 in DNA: TGCGCCAGCAGCCAAGATCCGGCTAGCGGGAGATTGGAGACCCAGTACTTC.

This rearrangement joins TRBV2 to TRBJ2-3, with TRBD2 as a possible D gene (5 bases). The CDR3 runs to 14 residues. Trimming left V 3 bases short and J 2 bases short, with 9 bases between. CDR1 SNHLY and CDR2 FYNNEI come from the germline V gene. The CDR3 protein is CASSDPLATDTQYF. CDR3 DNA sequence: TGTGCCAGCAGTGACCCGCTAGCCACAGATACGCAGTATTTT.

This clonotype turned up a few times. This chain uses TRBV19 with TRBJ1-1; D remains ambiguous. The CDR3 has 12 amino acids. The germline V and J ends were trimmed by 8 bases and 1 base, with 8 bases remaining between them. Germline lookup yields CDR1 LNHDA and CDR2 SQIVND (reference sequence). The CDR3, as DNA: TGTGCCAGTGAGGCGGAGAACACTGAAGCTTTCTTT. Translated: CASEAENTEAFF.

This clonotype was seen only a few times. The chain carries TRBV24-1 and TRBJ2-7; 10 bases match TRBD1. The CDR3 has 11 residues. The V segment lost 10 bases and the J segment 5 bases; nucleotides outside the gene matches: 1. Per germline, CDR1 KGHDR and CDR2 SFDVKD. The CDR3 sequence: CATGQGDEQYF. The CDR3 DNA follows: TGTGCCACTGGACAGGGGGACGAGCAGTACTTC.

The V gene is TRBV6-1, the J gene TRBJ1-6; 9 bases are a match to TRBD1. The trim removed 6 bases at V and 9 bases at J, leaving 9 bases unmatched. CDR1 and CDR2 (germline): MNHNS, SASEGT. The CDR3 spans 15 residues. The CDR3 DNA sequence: TGTGCCAGCAGGGGACAGGGCTCGATAATTTCACCCCTCCACTTT. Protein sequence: CASRGQGSIISPLHF.

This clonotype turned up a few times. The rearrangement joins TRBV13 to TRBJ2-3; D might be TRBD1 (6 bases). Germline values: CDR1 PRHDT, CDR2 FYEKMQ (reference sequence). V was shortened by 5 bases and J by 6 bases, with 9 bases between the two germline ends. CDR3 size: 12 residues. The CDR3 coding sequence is TGTGCCAGCAGCCGTAGGGGGGATACGCAGTATTTT. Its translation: CASSRRGDTQYF.

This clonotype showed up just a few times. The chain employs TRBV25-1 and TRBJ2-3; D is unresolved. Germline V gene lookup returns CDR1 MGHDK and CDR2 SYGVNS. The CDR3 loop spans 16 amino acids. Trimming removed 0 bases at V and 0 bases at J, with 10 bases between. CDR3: CASSEYRDPSTDTQYF. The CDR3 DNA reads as TGTGCCAGCAGTGAATACCGAGATCCCAGCACAGATACGCAGTATTTT. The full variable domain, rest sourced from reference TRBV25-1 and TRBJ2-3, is EADIYQTPRYLVIGTGKKITLECSQTMGHDKMYWYQQDPGMELHLIHYSYGVNSTEKGDLSSESTVSRIRTEHFPLTLESARPSHTSQYLCASSEYRDPSTDTQYFGPGTRLTVL.

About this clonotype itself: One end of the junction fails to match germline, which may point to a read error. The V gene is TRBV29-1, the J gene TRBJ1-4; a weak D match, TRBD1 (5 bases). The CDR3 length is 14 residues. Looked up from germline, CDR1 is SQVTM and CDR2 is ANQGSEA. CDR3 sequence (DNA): TGCAGCGTTGACCCGGGGGGAACTAATGATAAACTGTTTTTT. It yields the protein CSVDPGGTNDKLFF.

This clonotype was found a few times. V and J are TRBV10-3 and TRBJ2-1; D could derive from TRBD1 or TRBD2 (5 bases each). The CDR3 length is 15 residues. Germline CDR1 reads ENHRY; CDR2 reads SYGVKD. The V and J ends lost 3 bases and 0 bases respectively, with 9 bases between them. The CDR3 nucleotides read TGTGCCATCAGTGATTCGGGGACCTCCTACAATGAGCAGTTCTTC. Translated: CAISDSGTSYNEQFF.

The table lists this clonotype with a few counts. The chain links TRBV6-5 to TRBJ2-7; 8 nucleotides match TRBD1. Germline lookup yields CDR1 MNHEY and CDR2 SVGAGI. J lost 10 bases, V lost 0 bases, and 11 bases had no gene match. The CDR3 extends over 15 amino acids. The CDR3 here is CASSYSRASGGAQYF. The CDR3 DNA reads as TGTGCCAGCAGTTACTCGAGGGCGTCAGGGGGCGCACAGTACTTC.

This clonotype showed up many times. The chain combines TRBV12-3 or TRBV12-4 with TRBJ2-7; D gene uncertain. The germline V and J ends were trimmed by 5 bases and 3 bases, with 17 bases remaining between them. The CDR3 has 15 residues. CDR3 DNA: TGTGCCAGCAGTCCCCTGGGCCCCGACATCTACGAGCAGTACTTC. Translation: CASSPLGPDIYEQYF.

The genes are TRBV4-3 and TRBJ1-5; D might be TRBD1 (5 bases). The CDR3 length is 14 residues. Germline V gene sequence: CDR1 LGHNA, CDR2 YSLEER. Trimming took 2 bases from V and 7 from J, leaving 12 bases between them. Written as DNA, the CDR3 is TGCGCCAGCAGCCAAATGGGAGGGGTACAGCCCCAGCATTTT. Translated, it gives CASSQMGGVQPQHF.

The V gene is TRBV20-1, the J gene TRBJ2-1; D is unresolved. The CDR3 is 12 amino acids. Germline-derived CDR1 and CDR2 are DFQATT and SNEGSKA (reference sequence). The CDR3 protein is CSTQSSYNEQFF. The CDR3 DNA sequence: TGCAGCACCCAGAGCTCCTACAATGAGCAGTTCTTC.

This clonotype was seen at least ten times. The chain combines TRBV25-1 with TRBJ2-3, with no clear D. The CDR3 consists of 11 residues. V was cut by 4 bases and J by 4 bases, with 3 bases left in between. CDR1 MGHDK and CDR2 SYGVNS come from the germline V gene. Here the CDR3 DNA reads TGTGCCAGCAGTGTGGCAGATACGCAGTATTTT. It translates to CASSVADTQYF.

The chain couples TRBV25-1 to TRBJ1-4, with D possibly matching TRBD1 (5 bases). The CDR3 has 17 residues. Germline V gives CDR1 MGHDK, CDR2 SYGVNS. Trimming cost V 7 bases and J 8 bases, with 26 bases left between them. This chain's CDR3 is CASMSMAGKGKWEKLFF. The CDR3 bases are TGTGCCAGCATGTCAATGGCAGGGAAGGGGAAGTGGGAAAAACTGTTTTTT. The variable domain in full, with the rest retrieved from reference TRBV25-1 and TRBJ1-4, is EADIYQTPRYLVIGTGKKITLECSQTMGHDKMYWYQQDPGMELHLIHYSYGVNSTEKGDLSSESTVSRIRTEHFPLTLESARPSHTSQYLCASMSMAGKGKWEKLFFGSGTQLSVL.